The clone carrying this TCR beta chain was recorded at least ten times. Its antigen is not known. The sample comes from a study of CD8 T cells in ankylosing spondylitis. Study-level results: Apparently characteristic of ankylosing spondylitis blood was a TCR beta motif (about eight highly homologous variants). Significantly higher representation of disease-linked clones was reported for matched ankylosing spondylitis synovial fluid. Disease-linked clones proved CD8+ and comparatively uncommon in peripheral blood.

Libraries of TCR beta came from quantitative 5'-RACE with molecular barcodes. Using its own MiXCR run on the 5' RACE reads, TCRdb lists one record per CDR3 protein. This table has 250,000 or so distinct CDR3 sequences, around 25% appearing once. The CDR3 has 14 residues. Germline V gene data show CDR1 as DFQATT and CDR2 as SNEGSKA (reference sequence). Trimming stripped 5 bases from V and 0 bases from J, with 12 bases between. Specimen: blood, either unsorted or a sorted T cell fraction (not recorded which). The receptor's source is a male donor with ankylosing spondylitis or in good health (not recorded which). The V gene is TRBV20-1, the J gene TRBJ2-3; no clear D gene. CDR3 sequence reads: CSAGRSVSTDTQYF. CDR3 sequence (DNA): TGCAGTGCTGGTCGCTCGGTCAGCACAGATACGCAGTATTTT.